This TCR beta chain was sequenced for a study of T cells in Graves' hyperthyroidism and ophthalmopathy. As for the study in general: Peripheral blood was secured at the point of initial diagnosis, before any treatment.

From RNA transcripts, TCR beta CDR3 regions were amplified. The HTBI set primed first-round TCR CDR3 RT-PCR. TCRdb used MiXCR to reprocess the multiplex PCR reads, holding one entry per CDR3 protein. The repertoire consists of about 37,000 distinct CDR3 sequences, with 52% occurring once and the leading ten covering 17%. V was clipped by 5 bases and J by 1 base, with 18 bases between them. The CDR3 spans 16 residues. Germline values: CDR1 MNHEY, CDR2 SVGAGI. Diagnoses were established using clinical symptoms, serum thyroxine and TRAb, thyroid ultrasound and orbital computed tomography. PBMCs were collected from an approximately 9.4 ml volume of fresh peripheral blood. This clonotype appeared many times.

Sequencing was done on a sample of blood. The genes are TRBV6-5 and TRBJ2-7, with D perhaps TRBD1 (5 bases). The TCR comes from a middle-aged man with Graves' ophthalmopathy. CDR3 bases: TGTGCCAGCAGTCAACCTAGGCAGGGCCGATCCTACGAGCAGTACTTC. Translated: CASSQPRQGRSYEQYF.